These 17 T cell receptor beta chains were sequenced from one sample in a study of immunodeficiency. Measured with immunoSEQ multiplex PCR; TCRdb has only the in-frame clones, and not every one. The sample contains just over 350 clones, approximately 93% of which appear only once. Material: CD8+ T cells from blood. The source is a girl aged 2 to 9.

This clone counts as hyperexpanded. The CDR3 is CASRVTGAYNEQFF. The CDR3 nucleotides read TGTGCCAGCAGGGTGACTGGGGCCTACAATGAGCAGTTCTTC. The V call is TRBV5-6, the J call TRBJ2-1, with D unclear. Germline lookup yields CDR1 SGHDT and CDR2 YYEEEE. This CDR3 has 14 residues. Deletions cut 5 bases from V and 2 bases from J, with 11 bases between.

In its sample, this clone was seen once. The rearrangement links TRBV10-3 to TRBJ2-1, with D perhaps TRBD1 (6 bases). This CDR3 has 15 amino acids. V lost 4 bases, J lost 3 bases, and 13 bases lay in between. Germline CDR1 ENHRY, CDR2 SYGVKD. This chain's CDR3 is CAISAQGPYYNEQFF. CDR3 sequence (DNA): TGTGCCATCAGTGCACAGGGTCCCTACTACAATGAGCAGTTCTTC.

This sequence joins TRBV27 and TRBJ2-5; D perhaps matches TRBD1 (6 bases). V was trimmed by 5 bases and J by 3 bases, leaving 22 bases between them. There are 17 residues in the CDR3. Germline V gene sequence: CDR1 MNHEY, CDR2 SMNVEV (reference sequence). The CDR3: CASSPVTPQGLEETQYF. CDR3 bases: TGTGCCAGCAGTCCCGTGACCCCTCAGGGGCTTGAAGAGACCCAGTACTTC.

This rearrangement joins TRBV9 to TRBJ2-1; 9 bases map to TRBD2. The CDR3 runs to 16 residues. The V and J ends lost 2 bases and 7 bases, in that order; junction bases with no gene match: 10. Germline loops: CDR1 SGDLS, CDR2 YYNGEE. The CDR3 is CASSVSGSRLMNEQFF. The CDR3, as DNA: TGTGCCAGCAGCGTTAGCGGGAGTAGACTTATGAATGAGCAGTTCTTC.

This chain links TRBV13 with TRBJ2-1; D might be TRBD2 (6 bases). Per germline, CDR1 PRHDT and CDR2 FYEKMQ (reference sequence). Trimming took 5 bases from V and 8 from J, leaving 16 bases between them. The length of the CDR3 is 14 residues. CDR3: CASSPGRELDEQFF. CDR3 in DNA: TGTGCCAGCAGCCCAGGACGGGAGCTAGATGAGCAGTTCTTC.

V gene TRBV3-1 (or the pseudogene TRBV3-2) combines with J gene TRBJ2-7, with unresolved D. The CDR3 has 18 amino acids. The V gene's germline CDR1 is LGHDT and CDR2 YNNKEL (reference sequence). The V gene lost 4 bases and the J gene lost 3 bases, with 25 bases spanning the gap. The CDR3 sequence: CASSPRPYAELYIYEQYF. CDR3 bases: TGTGCCAGCAGCCCCCGGCCCTACGCGGAGTTGTATATCTACGAGCAGTACTTC.

V is TRBV6-2 or TRBV6-3 and J is TRBJ2-2; unclear D gene. There are 15 residues in the CDR3. Trimming stripped 3 bases from V and 2 bases from J, with 10 bases between. CDR1 is MNHEY, CDR2 SVGEGT, per germline. The DNA of the CDR3 is TGTGCCAGCAGTTATAGTAGACCTAACACCGGGGAGCTGTTTTTT. Translated: CASSYSRPNTGELFF.

V and J are TRBV6-5 and TRBJ1-5; D is unresolved. Looked up from germline, CDR1 is MNHEY and CDR2 is SVGAGI. Between the trimmed V and J ends, which lost 2 bases and 6 bases, there was a span of 11 bases. This CDR3 region has 14 residues. The CDR3 loop is CASSYIINGQPQHF. The CDR3 DNA sequence: TGTGCCAGCAGTTACATTATCAATGGTCAGCCCCAGCATTTT.

The rearrangement uses TRBV5-1 and TRBJ2-1, with 9 nucleotides matching TRBD2. The V gene's germline CDR1 is SGHRS and CDR2 YFSETQ. Germline trimming cut 5 bases from V and 9 bases from J; bases unmatched to any gene: 12. This CDR3 region has 15 residues. CDR3 amino acids: CASSPRTSEFFEQFF. The CDR3 region has the DNA TGCGCCAGCAGTCCCCGGACTAGCGAGTTCTTTGAGCAGTTCTTC.

The V and J genes are TRBV2 and TRBJ1-2; no clear D. From germline, CDR1 is SNHLY and CDR2 FYNNEI. V dropped 4 bases and J dropped 4 bases, with 10 bases sitting between them. The CDR3 is 13 residues long. CDR3 bases: TGTGCCAGCAGTGGTCGAGGGCTCTATGGCTACACCTTC. This codes for CASSGRGLYGYTF.

This clone was recorded a few times. The chain carries TRBV5-1 and TRBJ1-6; no firm D call. V lost 2 bases and J lost 10, with 10 bases in between. This CDR3 is built from 13 residues. Germline CDR1 is SGHRS and CDR2 is YFSETQ. CDR3 sequence: CASSFGRGSPLHF. CDR3 nucleotides: TGCGCCAGCAGCTTTGGCAGAGGGTCACCCCTCCACTTT.

In its sample, this clone was seen a few times. V is TRBV3-1 (or the pseudogene TRBV3-2) and J is TRBJ1-3, with 9 bases fitting TRBD1. This CDR3 comprises 19 residues. With V trimmed by 2 bases and J by 0 bases, 11 bases remained unmatched. Germline V gene sequence: CDR1 LGHDT, CDR2 YNNKEL (reference sequence). The CDR3 here is CASSQSGTGIGISGNTIYF. As DNA, the CDR3 is TGTGCCAGCAGCCAATCCGGGACAGGGATAGGGATCTCTGGAAACACCATATATTTT.

This chain joins TRBV4-3 and TRBJ2-3, with 8 positions matching TRBD2. Per germline, CDR1 LGHNA and CDR2 YSLEER. The trim removed 0 bases at V and 0 bases at J, leaving 8 bases unmatched. The CDR3 has 18 amino acids. CDR3 sequence reads: CASSQDKLAVFSTDTQYF. The CDR3, as DNA: TGCGCCAGCAGCCAAGACAAACTAGCGGTTTTTAGCACAGATACGCAGTATTTT.

The J gene is TRBJ1-2, the V gene TRBV5-1, with a weak D call TRBD1 (6 bases). CDR1 is SGHRS, CDR2 YFSETQ, per germline. The CDR3 length is 13 residues. V was trimmed by 1 base and J by 8 bases, leaving 12 bases between them. CDR3 bases: TGCGCCAGCAGCTTGACAGGGAGGAGGGGCTACACCTTC. It codes for CASSLTGRRGYTF.

This rearrangement joins TRBV11-2 to TRBJ2-2; D unresolved. Germline lookup yields CDR1 SGHAT and CDR2 FQNNGV. The CDR3 has 14 amino acids. V dropped 6 bases and J dropped 0 bases, with 8 bases sitting between them. The CDR3 here is CASSYRPNTGELFF. In DNA, the CDR3 is TGTGCCAGCAGTTACCGACCGAACACCGGGGAGCTGTTTTTT.

The CDR3: CASSYSGGQGSYEQYF. In DNA form, the CDR3 reads TGTGCCAGCAGTTACTCGGGGGGACAGGGGAGCTACGAGCAGTACTTC. This chain links TRBV6-5 with TRBJ2-7; 10 bases line up with TRBD1. Germline CDR1 is MNHEY and CDR2 is SVGAGI. The CDR3 sequence is 16 residues long. The J segment lost 3 bases and the V segment lost 0 bases, leaving 5 bases of the junction unmatched.

The chain couples TRBV7-9 to TRBJ2-4; no reliable D call. This CDR3 has 18 amino acids. Germline V gene sequence: CDR1 SEHNR, CDR2 FQNEAQ (reference sequence). V lost 5 bases, J lost 2 bases, and 22 bases lay in between. The CDR3 nucleotides read TGTGCCAGCAGCCCTTCCCCCACGATGTGGGGTCCCAAAAACATTCAGTACTTC. It codes for CASSPSPTMWGPKNIQYF.